This T cell receptor (beta chain) came from a study of T cells in Graves' hyperthyroidism and ophthalmopathy. This clonotype was detected ten times or more. Regions amplified from RNA transcripts were the TCR beta CDR3 regions. HTBI primers were used for first-round RT-PCR of the TCR CDR3. TCRdb passed the multiplex PCR reads through MiXCR, listing each CDR3 protein once. The sample lists about 840,000 distinct CDR3 sequences, around 38% occurring once. The germline CDR1 and CDR2 sequences are MGHRA and YSYEKL. CDR3 size: 16 residues. Trimming took 3 bases from V and 5 from J, leaving 19 bases between them.

This TCR came from a man between 18 and 29 years old with Graves' hyperthyroidism. J is TRBJ2-5 and V is TRBV4-1; tentative D call: TRBD2 (5 bases). The sample taken for sequencing was blood. CDR3 DNA sequence: TGCGCCAGCAGCCAGGGAGCGGCCCGAGGGATGGAGACCCAGTACTTC. This gives the protein CASSQGAARGMETQYF.